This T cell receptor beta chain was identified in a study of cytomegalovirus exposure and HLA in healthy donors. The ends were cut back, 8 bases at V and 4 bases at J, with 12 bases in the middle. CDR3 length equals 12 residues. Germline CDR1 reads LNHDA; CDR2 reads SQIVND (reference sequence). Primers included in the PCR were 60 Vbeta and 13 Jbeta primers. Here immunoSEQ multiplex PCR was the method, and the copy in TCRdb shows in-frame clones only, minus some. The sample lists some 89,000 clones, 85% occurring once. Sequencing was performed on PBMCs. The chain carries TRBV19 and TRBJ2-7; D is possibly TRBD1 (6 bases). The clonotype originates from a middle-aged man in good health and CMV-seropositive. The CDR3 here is CASQDSSYEQYF. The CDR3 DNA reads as TGTGCCAGTCAGGACAGTTCTTACGAGCAGTACTTC.